A selection of T cell receptor beta chains follows, all from one sample in a study of T cells in Graves' hyperthyroidism and ophthalmopathy. MiXCR was run by TCRdb on the multiplex PCR reads, yielding one entry per CDR3 protein. The table has 500,000 to 800,000 distinct CDR3 sequences, around 15% seen once. The specimen sequenced was blood. Source of these receptors: a woman between 50 and 59 years old with Graves' ophthalmopathy. Both conserved end residues are trimmed from each CDR3. A D gene is named only where the DNA matches it firmly.

>TRBJ2-3|.|TRBV15
ATSRDKGISDTQY
>TRBJ1-1|.|TRBV28
ASTKGGGRRNEAF
>TRBJ2-3|.|TRBV20-1
SAREVTDTQY
>TRBJ1-5|.|TRBV6-5
ASSYSGGINQPQH
>TRBJ1-1|.|TRBV7-2
ASSLGITGIRTEAF
>TRBJ2-5|.|TRBV7-2
ASSLQREHQETQY
>TRBJ2-1|.|TRBV28
ASSPPNLQGYNEQF
>TRBJ2-1|.|TRBV29-1
SVDWGDAYNEQF
>TRBJ2-3|TRBD2|TRBV7-9
ASSLKSSGTQDDTQY
>TRBJ2-1|.|TRBV28
ASSLLREKGYNEQF
>TRBJ2-3|TRBD2|TRBV19
ASSNQREAQY
>TRBJ1-5|.|TRBV5-1
VSSLVPDQPQH
>TRBJ2-7|.|TRBV13
ASSLGRGEQY
>TRBJ1-5|.|TRBV28
ATLQGEGSNQPQH
>TRBJ1-1|TRBD1|TRBV5-6
ASSHRDRATNTEAF
>TRBJ2-7|.|TRBV30
AWSGSLTSNEQY
>TRBJ2-5|TRBD2|TRBV10-3
AISESGGGRAGYRETQY
>TRBJ1-1|TRBD1|TRBV12-3/TRBV12-4
ASSPHRGKTEAF
>TRBJ2-5|TRBD2|TRBV7-9
ASSLVPSGQNGETQY
>TRBJ2-1|TRBD2|TRBV2
ASRKTSGSDEQF
>TRBJ1-1|.|TRBV7-9
ASSLAGSASEAF
>TRBJ2-1|.|TRBV19
ASKAGERYEQF
>TRBJ2-1|.|TRBV5-1
ASSFIIGLAGQGANEQF
>TRBJ2-5|TRBD1|TRBV7-9
ASSLGGTGGSETQY
>TRBJ2-5|.|TRBV27
ASASRGPGETQY
>TRBJ1-1|.|TRBV11-2
ASSLILYPRQNTEAF
>TRBJ2-1|TRBD1|TRBV6-6
ASSYSTGRDEQF
>TRBJ1-1|TRBD1|TRBV27
ASSLGTATEAF
>TRBJ2-2|TRBD1|TRBV7-9
ASKRTGRNINTGELF
>TRBJ2-7|.|TRBV6-1
ASSFVTSNEQY
>TRBJ2-7|.|TRBV20-1
SARFGIPYEQY
>TRBJ2-7|TRBD2|TRBV29-1
SVAAAGVLGEQY
>TRBJ2-5|TRBD2|TRBV5-4
ASSLRTSGQETQY
>TRBJ1-6|.|TRBV7-9
ASSRDIPSSYNSPLH
>TRBJ2-1|.|TRBV6-1
ASSQDASTSSYNEQF
>TRBJ2-2|.|TRBV12-3/TRBV12-4
ASRTTGFGELF
>TRBJ2-1|TRBD2|TRBV5-1
ASSLSGLGHNEQF
>TRBJ2-2|TRBD2|TRBV2
ASSGLAGDTGELF
>TRBJ2-2|TRBD2|TRBV27
ASSPLAGGPNGELF
>TRBJ2-7|.|TRBV11-2
ASSPLARVSSYEQY